This T cell receptor (beta chain) was sequenced in a study of vaccination and CD4 T cells after COVID-19. Study observations and caveats: For convalescent patients, 304 of the 307 vaccine-specific clones analyzed were classified as spike mono-reactive.

Treatment in this sample: roughly ten-day PBMC culture with coronavirus spike peptide pools or control peptides (ViraFEST assay). ViraFEST sequenced TCRs after peptide-pool expansion of antigen-specific T cells. Comment on this clonotype: Its target is unknown.

The Oncomine TCR Beta short-read assay sequenced DNA from cultured CD4+ T cells. In TCRdb, the PCR reads were re-called with MiXCR into one record per CDR3 protein. The sample has around 15,000 distinct CDR3 sequences, about 60% seen once; the top ten hold around 12%. V was cut by 6 bases and J by 4 bases, with 9 bases left in between. Germline V gene lookup returns CDR1 KGHDR and CDR2 SFDVKD. This CDR3 is 13 amino acids long. The origin of this receptor is a human donor who had recovered from COVID-19. This chain connects TRBV24-1 to TRBJ1-3; D unclear. Specimen: CD4+ T cells from blood, cultured in vitro. CDR3 DNA sequence: TGTGCCACCAGTCGGGGAGGAGGAAACACCATATATTTT. Translation: CATSRGGGNTIYF.